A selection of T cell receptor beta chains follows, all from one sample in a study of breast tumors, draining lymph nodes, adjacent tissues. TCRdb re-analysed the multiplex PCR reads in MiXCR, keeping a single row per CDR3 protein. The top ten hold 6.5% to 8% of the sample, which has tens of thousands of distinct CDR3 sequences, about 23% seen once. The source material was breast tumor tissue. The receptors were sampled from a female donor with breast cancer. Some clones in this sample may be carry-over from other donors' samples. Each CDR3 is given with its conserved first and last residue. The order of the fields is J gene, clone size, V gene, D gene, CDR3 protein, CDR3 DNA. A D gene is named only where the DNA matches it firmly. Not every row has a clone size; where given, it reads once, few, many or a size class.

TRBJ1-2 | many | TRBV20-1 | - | CSALDRQTYGYTF | TGCAGTGCCCTGGACCGACAGACCTATGGCTACACCTTC
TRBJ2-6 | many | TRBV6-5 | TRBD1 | CASRRDRGSGANVLTF | TGTGCCAGCAGGAGGGACAGGGGGTCTGGGGCCAACGTCCTGACTTTC
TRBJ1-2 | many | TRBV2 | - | CASRETGYGYTF | TGTGCCAGCAGGGAGACTGGATATGGCTACACCTTC
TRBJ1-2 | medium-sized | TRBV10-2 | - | CASSSGYYGYTF | TGCGCCAGCAGTTCTGGCTACTATGGCTACACCTTC
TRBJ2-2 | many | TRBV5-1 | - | CASTGTQNTGELFF | TGCGCCAGCACTGGGACTCAGAACACCGGGGAGCTGTTTTTT
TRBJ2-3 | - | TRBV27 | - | CASSFGVQVSTDTQYF | TGTGCCAGCAGTTTCGGGGTACAGGTTAGCACAGATACGCAGTATTTT
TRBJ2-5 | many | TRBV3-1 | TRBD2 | CASSQGTPGLAGFGETQYF | TGTGCCAGCAGCCAAGGGACTCCGGGACTAGCGGGTTTCGGGGAGACCCAGTACTTC
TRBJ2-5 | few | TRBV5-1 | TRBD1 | CASSGAGGSPETQYF | TGCGCCAGCAGCGGGGCAGGGGGCTCCCCAGAGACCCAGTACTTC
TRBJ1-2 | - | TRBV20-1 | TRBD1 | CSAGPGQGNYGYTF | TGCAGTGCTGGACCGGGACAGGGTAACTATGGCTACACCTTC
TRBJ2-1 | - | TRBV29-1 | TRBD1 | CSARGRGALTNVEQFF | TGCAGCGCCAGGGGGCGGGGAGCGCTAACTAACGTTGAGCAGTTCTTC
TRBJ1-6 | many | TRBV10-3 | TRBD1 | CAISDQVVRTGISPLHF | TGTGCCATCAGTGATCAAGTTGTGAGGACAGGGATTTCACCCCTCCACTTT
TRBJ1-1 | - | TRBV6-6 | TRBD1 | CASSKQGAVVFTEAFF | TGTGCCAGCAGTAAACAGGGGGCGGTTGTCTTCACTGAAGCTTTCTTT
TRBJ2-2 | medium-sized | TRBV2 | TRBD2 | CAFAGENTGELFF | TGTGCTTTTGCGGGAGAGAACACCGGGGAGCTGTTTTTT
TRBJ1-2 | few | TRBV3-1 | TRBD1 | CASSPTGLGNYGYTF | TGTGCCAGCAGCCCGACAGGGCTGGGAAACTATGGCTACACCTTC
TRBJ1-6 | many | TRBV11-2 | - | CASSSEGGVSLLHF | TGTGCCAGCAGCTCCGAGGGGGGTGTTTCACTCCTCCACTTT
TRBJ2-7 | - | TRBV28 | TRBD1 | CASSPRQGWNEQYF | TGTGCCAGCAGTCCCCGACAGGGTTGGAACGAGCAGTACTTC
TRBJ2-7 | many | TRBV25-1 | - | CASSEIRGEQYF | TGTGCCAGCAGTGAAATCCGCGGCGAGCAGTACTTC
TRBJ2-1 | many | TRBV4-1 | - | CASSRSEGDEQFF | TGCGCCAGCAGCCGCTCAGAAGGGGATGAGCAGTTCTTC
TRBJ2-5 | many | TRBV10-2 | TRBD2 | CASRDPGLAGGRETQYF | TGCGCCAGCAGGGACCCGGGACTAGCGGGGGGAAGGGAGACCCAGTACTTC
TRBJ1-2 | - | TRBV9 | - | CASSVVPGVGYTF | TGTGCCAGCAGCGTAGTTCCAGGGGTGGGCTACACCTTC
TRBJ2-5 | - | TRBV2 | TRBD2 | CASSGDISGVGQEAQYF | TGTGCCAGCAGTGGAGACATAAGCGGGGTGGGGCAAGAGGCCCAGTACTTC
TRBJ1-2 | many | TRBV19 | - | CASRRTNRDNLGYTF | TGTGCCAGTAGGAGAACAAACAGGGATAATCTTGGCTACACCTTC
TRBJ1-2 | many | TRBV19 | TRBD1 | CASRTQGVIYGYTF | TGTGCCAGTAGGACTCAGGGGGTCATCTATGGCTACACCTTC
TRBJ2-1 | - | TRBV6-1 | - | CASSEGPSSYNEQFF | TGTGCCAGCAGTGAAGGGCCAAGCTCCTACAACGAGCAGTTCTTC
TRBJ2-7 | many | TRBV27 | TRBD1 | CASSLGPWTGGVYEQYF | TGTGCCAGCAGTTTAGGGCCATGGACAGGGGGCGTTTACGAGCAGTACTTC
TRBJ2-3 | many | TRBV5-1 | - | CASSLGGSPGTDTQYF | TGCGCCAGCAGCTTGGGGGGGTCGCCGGGCACAGATACGCAGTATTTT
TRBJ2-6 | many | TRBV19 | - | CASSIPHSGANVLTF | TGTGCCAGTAGTATCCCGCACTCTGGGGCCAACGTCCTGACTTTC
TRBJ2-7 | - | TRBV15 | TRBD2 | CATSRGGDYEQYF | TGTGCCACCAGCCGGGGAGGGGACTACGAGCAGTACTTC
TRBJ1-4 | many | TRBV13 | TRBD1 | CASSLQGANEKLFF | TGTGCCAGCAGCTTACAGGGGGCTAATGAAAAACTGTTTTTT
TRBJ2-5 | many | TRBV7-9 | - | CASSPDTGQAAQYF | TGTGCCAGCAGCCCAGACACCGGGCAAGCGGCCCAGTACTTC
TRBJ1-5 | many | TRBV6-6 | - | CASSYFGGNQPQHF | TGTGCCAGCAGTTACTTCGGGGGCAATCAGCCCCAGCATTTT
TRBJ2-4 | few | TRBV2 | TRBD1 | CASSGDRNIQYF | TGTGCCAGCAGCGGGGACAGAAACATTCAGTACTTC
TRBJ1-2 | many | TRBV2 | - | CASSVGKRGGYTF | TGTGCCAGCAGTGTGGGAAAGAGGGGGGGCTACACCTTC
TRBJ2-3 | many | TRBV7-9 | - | CASSLQGGPTDTQYF | TGTGCCAGCAGCTTACAGGGGGGGCCCACAGATACGCAGTATTTT
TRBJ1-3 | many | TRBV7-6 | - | CASSSTAAGSGNTIYF | TGTGCCAGCAGCTCCACCGCCGCAGGGTCTGGAAACACCATATATTTT
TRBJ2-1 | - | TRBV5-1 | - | CASRILTGEDEQFF | TGCGCCAGCAGGATTTTAACAGGCGAAGATGAGCAGTTCTTC
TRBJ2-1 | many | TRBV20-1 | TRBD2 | CSARRLAGFSSYNEQFF | TGCAGTGCTAGGCGGCTAGCGGGGTTCTCCTCCTACAATGAGCAGTTCTTC
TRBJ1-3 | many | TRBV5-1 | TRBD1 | CASSTTGGASGNTIYF | TGCGCCAGCAGCACTACAGGGGGCGCATCTGGAAACACCATATATTTT
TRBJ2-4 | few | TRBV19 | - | CASSLGTIQYF | TGTGCCAGTAGTCTCGGGACCATTCAGTACTTC
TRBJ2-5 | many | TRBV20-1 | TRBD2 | CSASGLAGVETQYF | TGCAGTGCTAGCGGACTAGCGGGAGTTGAGACCCAGTACTTC
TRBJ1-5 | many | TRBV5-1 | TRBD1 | CASSLSGGDQPQHF | TGCGCCAGCAGCTTGTCAGGGGGGGATCAGCCCCAGCATTTT
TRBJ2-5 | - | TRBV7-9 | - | CASSPLGVRETQYF | TGTGCCAGCAGCCCACTGGGGGTAAGAGAGACCCAGTACTTC
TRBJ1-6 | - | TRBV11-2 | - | CASSQMTLGSPLHF | TGTGCCAGCAGCCAGATGACCTTGGGTTCACCCCTCCACTTT
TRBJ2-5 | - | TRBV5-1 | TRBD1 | CASSLDRGQETQYF | TGCGCCAGCAGCTTGGACAGGGGGCAAGAGACCCAGTACTTC
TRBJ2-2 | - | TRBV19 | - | CASSMDRATEELFF | TGTGCCAGTAGTATGGACAGAGCCACCGAGGAGCTGTTTTTT
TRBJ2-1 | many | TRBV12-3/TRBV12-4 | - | CASSRADSSYNEQFF | TGTGCCAGCAGTAGAGCGGACAGCTCCTACAATGAGCAGTTCTTC
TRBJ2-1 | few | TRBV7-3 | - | CASSLVPLGSYNEQFF | TGTGCCAGCAGCTTAGTGCCATTGGGCTCCTACAATGAGCAGTTCTTC
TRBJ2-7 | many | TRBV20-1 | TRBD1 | CSAALTGSYEQYF | TGCAGTGCTGCACTGACAGGGTCCTACGAGCAGTACTTC
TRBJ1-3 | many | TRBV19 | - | CASTKTSSGNTIYF | TGTGCCAGTACCAAGACATCCTCTGGAAACACCATATATTTT
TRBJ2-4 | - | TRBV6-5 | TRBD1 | CASSNLAPRDRVLLELGNIQYF | TGTGCCAGCAGTAATCTAGCTCCTCGGGACAGGGTTTTATTGGAGTTGGGAAACATTCAGTACTTC